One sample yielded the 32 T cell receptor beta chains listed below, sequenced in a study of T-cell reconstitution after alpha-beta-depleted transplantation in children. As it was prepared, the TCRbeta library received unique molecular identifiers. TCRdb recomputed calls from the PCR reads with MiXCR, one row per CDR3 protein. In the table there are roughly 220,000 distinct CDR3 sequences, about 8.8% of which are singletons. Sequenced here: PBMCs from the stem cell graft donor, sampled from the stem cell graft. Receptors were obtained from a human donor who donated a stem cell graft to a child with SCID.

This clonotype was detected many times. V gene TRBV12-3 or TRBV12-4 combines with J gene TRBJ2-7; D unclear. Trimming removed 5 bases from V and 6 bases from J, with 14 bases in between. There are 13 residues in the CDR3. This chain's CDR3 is CASSAHPLLEQYF. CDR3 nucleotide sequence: TGTGCCAGCAGTGCCCACCCCCTCCTCGAGCAGTACTTC.

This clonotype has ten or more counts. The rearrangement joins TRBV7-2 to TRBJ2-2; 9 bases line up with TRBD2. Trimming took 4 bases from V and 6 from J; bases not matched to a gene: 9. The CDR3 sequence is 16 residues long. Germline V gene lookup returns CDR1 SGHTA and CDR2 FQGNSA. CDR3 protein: CASSSPGTSRAGELFF. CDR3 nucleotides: TGTGCCAGCAGCTCCCCGGGGACTAGCAGGGCCGGGGAGCTGTTTTTT.

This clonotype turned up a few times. Here the CDR3 reads CASSQERGTQETQYF. DNA of the CDR3: TGTGCCAGCAGCCAAGAGCGGGGGACCCAAGAGACCCAGTACTTC. This rearrangement joins TRBV14 to TRBJ2-5, with TRBD2 identical over 7 bases. Per germline, CDR1 SGHDN and CDR2 FVKESK. The CDR3 length is 15 residues. V lost 0 bases, J lost 1 base, and 2 bases stayed unmatched.

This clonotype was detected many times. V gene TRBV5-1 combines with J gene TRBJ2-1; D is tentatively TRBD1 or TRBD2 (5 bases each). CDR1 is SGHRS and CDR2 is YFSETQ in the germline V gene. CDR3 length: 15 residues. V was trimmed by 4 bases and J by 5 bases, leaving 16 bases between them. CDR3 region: CASSRDQSWDNEQFF. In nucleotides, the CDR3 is TGCGCCAGCAGCAGGGACCAAAGTTGGGACAATGAGCAGTTCTTC. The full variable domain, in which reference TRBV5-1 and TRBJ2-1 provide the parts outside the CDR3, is KAGVTQTPRYLIKTRGQQVTLSCSPISGHRSVSWYQQTPGQGLQFLFEYFSETQRNKGNFPGRFSGRQFSNSRSEMNVSTLELGDSALYLCASSRDQSWDNEQFFGPGTRLTVL.

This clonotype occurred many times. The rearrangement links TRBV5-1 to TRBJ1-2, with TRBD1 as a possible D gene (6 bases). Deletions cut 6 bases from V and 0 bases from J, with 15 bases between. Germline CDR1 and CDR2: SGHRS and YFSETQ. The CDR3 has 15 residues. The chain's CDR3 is CASTLGGTANYGYTF. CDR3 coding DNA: TGCGCCAGCACTCTGGGGGGCACGGCTAACTATGGCTACACCTTC.

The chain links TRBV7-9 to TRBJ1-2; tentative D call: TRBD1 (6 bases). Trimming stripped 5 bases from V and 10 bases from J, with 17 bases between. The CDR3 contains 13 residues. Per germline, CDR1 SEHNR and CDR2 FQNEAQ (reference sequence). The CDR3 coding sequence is TGTGCCAGCAGCCTTGGACAGACCGGGGACTACACCTTC. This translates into CASSLGQTGDYTF. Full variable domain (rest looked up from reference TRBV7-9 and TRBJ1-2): DTGVSQNPRHKITKRGQNVTFRCDPISEHNRLYWYRQTLGQGPEFLTYFQNEAQLEKSRLLSDRFSAERPKGSFSTLEIQRTEQGDSAMYLCASSLGQTGDYTFGSGTRLTVV.

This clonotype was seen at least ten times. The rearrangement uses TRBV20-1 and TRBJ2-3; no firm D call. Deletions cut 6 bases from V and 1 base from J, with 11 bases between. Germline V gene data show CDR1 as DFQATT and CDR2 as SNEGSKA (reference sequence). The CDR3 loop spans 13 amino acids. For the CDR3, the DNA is TGCAGTGCCCTAGACTCTGGCACAGATACGCAGTATTTT. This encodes CSALDSGTDTQYF.

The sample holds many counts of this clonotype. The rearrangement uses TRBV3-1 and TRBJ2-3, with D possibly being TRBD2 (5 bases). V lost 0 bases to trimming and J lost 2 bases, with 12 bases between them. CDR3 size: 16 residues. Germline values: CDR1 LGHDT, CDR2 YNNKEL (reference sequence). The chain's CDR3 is CASSQDLVATTDTQYF. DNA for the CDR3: TGTGCCAGCAGCCAAGATTTGGTAGCGACCACAGATACGCAGTATTTT.

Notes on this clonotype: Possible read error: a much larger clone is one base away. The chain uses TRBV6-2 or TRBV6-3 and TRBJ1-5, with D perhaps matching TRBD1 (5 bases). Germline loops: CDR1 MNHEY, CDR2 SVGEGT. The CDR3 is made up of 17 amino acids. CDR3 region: CAGSYLASPGRNQPQHF. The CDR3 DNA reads TGTGCCGGCAGTTACCTTGCCAGCCCGGGACGTAATCAGCCCCAGCATTTT.

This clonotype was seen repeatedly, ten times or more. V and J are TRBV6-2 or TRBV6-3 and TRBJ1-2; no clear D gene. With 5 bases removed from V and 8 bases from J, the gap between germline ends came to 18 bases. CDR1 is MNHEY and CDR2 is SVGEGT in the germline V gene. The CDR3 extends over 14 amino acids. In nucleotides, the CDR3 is TGTGCCAGCAGTCCCTTGGCGGATCGGCAGGGCTACACCTTC. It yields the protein CASSPLADRQGYTF.

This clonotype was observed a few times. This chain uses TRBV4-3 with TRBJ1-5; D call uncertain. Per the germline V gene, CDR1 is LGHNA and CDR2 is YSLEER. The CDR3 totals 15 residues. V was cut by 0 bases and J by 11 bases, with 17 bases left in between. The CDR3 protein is CASSQDPGPTSAQHF. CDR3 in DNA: TGCGCCAGCAGCCAAGACCCGGGCCCCACTTCGGCCCAGCATTTT.

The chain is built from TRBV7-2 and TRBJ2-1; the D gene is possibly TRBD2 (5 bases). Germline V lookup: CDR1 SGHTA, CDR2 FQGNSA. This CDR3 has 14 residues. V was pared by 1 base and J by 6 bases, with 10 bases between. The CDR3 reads CASSLDPSRNEQFF. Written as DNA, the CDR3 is TGTGCCAGCAGCTTAGACCCTAGCCGCAATGAGCAGTTCTTC.

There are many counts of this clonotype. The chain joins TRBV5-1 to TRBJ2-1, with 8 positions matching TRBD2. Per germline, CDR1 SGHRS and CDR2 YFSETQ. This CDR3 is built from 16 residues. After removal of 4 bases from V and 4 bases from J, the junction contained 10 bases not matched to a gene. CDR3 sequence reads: CASSLESGGQYNEQFF. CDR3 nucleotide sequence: TGCGCCAGCAGCCTGGAAAGCGGGGGCCAATACAATGAGCAGTTCTTC.

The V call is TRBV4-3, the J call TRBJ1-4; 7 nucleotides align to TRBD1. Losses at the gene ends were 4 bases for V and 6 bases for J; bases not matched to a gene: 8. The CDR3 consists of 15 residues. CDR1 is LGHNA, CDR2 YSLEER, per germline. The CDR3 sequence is CASSLEGGSYEKLFF. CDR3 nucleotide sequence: TGCGCCAGCAGCCTTGAAGGGGGCTCTTATGAAAAACTGTTTTTT.

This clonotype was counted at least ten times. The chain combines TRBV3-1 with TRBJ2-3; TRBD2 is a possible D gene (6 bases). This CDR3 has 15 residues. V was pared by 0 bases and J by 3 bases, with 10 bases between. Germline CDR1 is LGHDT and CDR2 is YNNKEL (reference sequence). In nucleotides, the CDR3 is TGTGCCAGCAGCCAAGAGGTAGCGGCAACAGATACGCAGTATTTT. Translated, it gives CASSQEVAATDTQYF.

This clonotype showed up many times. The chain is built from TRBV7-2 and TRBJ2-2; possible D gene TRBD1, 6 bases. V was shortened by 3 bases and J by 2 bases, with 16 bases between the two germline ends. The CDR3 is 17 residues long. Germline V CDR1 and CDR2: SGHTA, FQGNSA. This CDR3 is CASSLDSGVRNTGELFF. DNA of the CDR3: TGTGCCAGCAGCTTGGACTCAGGGGTTCGAAACACCGGGGAGCTGTTTTTT.

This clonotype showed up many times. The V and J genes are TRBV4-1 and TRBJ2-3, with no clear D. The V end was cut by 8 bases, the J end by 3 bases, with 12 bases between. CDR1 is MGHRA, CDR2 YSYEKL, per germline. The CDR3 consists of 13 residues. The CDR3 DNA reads TGCGCCAGCTCTCGACCCGGGACAGATACGCAGTATTTT. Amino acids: CASSRPGTDTQYF.

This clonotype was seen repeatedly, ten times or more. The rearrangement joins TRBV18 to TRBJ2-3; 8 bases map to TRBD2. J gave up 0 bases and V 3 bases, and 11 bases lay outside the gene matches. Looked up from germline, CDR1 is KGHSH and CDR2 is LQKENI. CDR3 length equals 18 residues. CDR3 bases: TGTGCCAGCTCACCCTATCCCCAGGCTAGCGGGAGCACAGATACGCAGTATTTT. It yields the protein CASSPYPQASGSTDTQYF.

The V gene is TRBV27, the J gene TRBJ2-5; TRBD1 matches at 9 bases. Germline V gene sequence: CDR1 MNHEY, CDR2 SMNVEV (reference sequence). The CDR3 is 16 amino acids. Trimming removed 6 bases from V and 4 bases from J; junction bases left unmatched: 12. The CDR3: CASSWGTGIQGETQYF. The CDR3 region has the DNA TGTGCCAGCAGCTGGGGGACAGGGATACAGGGAGAGACCCAGTACTTC.

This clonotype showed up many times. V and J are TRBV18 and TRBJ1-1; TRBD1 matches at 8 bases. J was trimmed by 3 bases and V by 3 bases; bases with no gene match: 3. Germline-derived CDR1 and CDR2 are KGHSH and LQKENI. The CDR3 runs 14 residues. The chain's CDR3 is CASSPDRVDTEAFF. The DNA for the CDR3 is TGTGCCAGCTCACCGGACAGGGTGGACACTGAAGCTTTCTTT.

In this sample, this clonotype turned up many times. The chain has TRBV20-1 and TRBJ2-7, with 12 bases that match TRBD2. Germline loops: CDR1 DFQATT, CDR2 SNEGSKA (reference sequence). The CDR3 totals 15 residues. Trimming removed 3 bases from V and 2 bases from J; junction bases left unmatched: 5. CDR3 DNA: TGCAGTGCTAGGAGGACTAGCGGGGCGCCCTACGAGCAGTACTTC. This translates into CSARRTSGAPYEQYF.

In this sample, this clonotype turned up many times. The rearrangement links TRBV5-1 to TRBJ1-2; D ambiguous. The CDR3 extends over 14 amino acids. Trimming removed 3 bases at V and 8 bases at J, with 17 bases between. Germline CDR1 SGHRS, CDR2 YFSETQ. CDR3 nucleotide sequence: TGCGCCAGCAGCTGGACGTCAGGACCTCGAGGCTACACCTTC. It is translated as CASSWTSGPRGYTF.

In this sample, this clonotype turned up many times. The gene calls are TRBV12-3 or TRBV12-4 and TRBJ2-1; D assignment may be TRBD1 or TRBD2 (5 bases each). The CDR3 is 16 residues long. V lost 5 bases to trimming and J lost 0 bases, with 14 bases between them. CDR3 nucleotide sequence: TGTGCCAGCAGTCGACACTCTGGGGGCTCCTACAATGAGCAGTTCTTC. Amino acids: CASSRHSGGSYNEQFF.

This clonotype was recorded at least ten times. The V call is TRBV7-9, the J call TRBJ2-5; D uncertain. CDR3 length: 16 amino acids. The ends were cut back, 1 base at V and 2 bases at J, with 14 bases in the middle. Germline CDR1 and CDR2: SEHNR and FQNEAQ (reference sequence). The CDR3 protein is CASSLGVGSIQETQYF. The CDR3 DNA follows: TGTGCCAGCAGCTTAGGAGTCGGCAGTATACAAGAGACCCAGTACTTC.

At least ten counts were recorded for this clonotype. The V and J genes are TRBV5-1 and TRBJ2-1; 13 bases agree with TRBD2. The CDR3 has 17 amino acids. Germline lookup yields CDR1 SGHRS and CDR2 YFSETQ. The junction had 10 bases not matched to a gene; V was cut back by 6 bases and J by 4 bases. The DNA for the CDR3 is TGCGCCAGCACAAGGACTAGCGGGGGCCCCGGGTACAATGAGCAGTTCTTC. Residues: CASTRTSGGPGYNEQFF.

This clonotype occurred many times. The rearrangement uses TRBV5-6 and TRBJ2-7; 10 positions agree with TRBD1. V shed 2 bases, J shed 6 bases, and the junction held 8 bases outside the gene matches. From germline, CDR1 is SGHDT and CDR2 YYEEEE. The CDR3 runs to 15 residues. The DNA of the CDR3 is TGTGCCAGCAGCTTAGATTGGACAGGGGGTAGCGAGCAGTACTTC. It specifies CASSLDWTGGSEQYF.

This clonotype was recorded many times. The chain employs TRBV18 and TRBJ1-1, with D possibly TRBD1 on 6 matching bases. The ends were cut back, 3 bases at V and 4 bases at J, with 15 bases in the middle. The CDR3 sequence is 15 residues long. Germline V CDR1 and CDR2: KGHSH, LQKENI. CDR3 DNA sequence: TGTGCCAGCTCACCGGGATCCACAGGGTTCACTGAAGCTTTCTTT. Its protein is CASSPGSTGFTEAFF.

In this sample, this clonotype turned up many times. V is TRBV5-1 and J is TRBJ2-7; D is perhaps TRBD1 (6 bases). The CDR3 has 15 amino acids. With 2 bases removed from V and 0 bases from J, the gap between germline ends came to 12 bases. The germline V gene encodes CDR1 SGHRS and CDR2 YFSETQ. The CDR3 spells CASSFGDTSSYEQYF. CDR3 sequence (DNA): TGCGCCAGCAGCTTCGGGGACACTAGCTCCTACGAGCAGTACTTC.

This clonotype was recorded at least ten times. Here the CDR3 DNA reads TGTGCCAGCAGCCCCACGACAGGGACCTCCTCTGGAAACACCATATATTTT. Amino acid sequence: CASSPTTGTSSGNTIYF. The chain has TRBV7-2 and TRBJ1-3; 7 bases line up with TRBD1. The CDR3 is made up of 17 amino acids. With V trimmed by 5 bases and J by 0 bases, 10 bases remained unmatched. The V gene's germline CDR1 is SGHTA and CDR2 FQGNSA.

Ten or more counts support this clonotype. DNA of the CDR3: TGCGCCAGCAGCGCAGGGGACAGGGCGATCGGGGAGCTGTTTTTT. Its protein product is CASSAGDRAIGELFF. This rearrangement joins TRBV5-1 to TRBJ2-2; TRBD1 matches at 9 bases. CDR3 length: 15 residues. Germline V lookup: CDR1 SGHRS, CDR2 YFSETQ. The junction had 8 bases not matched to a gene; V was cut back by 4 bases and J by 7 bases.

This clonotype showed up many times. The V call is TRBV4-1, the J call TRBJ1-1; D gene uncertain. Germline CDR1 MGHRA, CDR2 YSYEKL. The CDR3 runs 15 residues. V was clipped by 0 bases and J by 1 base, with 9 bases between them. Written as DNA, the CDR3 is TGCGCCAGCAGCCAAGATCAACAGCGGAACACTGAAGCTTTCTTT. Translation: CASSQDQQRNTEAFF.

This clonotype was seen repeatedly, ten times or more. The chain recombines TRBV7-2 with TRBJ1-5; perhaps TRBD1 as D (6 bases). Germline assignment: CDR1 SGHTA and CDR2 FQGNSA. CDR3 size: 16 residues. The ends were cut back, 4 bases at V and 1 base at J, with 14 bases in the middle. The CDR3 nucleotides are TGTGCCAGCAGCTCCGGGGGCCAGGCGAGCAATCAGCCCCAGCATTTT. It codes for CASSSGGQASNQPQHF.